These T cell receptor beta chains were read from a single sample in a study of T-cell memory formation after mild COVID-19. TCRdb recomputed calls from the 5' RACE reads with MiXCR, one row per CDR3 protein. Here the sample spans 450,000 or so distinct CDR3 sequences, about 23% being singletons. The sequencing input was PBMCs or a T cell subset sorted from them (not recorded which). Receptors originate from an adult woman who had mild COVID-19 (a few samples of this study predate the infection). Cell type and time point are not known. CDR3s include the opening cysteine and the closing phenylalanine or tryptophan.

j_call v_call cdr3_aa
TRBJ2-6 TRBV28 CASRGLSGANVLTF
TRBJ1-1 TRBV18 CASSPGQGSAFF
TRBJ2-2 TRBV5-1 CASSPGMNTGELFF
TRBJ2-7 TRBV9 CASSVAGGGEQYF
TRBJ2-5 TRBV3-1 CASSQNLGGGTQYF
TRBJ2-7 TRBV20-1 CSARDRGPRYEQYF
TRBJ1-6 TRBV9 CASSVDGAWDIDNSPLHF
TRBJ2-7 TRBV24-1 CATESAGNTYEQYF
TRBJ2-1 TRBV2 CASRARAGGEQFF
TRBJ2-7 TRBV18 CASSPVDRAYEQYF
TRBJ2-4 TRBV4-2 CASSQDRGGGRNIQYF
TRBJ2-1 TRBV11-3 CASSFTGGVNEQFF
TRBJ2-5 TRBV12-3/TRBV12-4 CASSFMETQYF
TRBJ2-7 TRBV6-5 CASSYVFGDGEQYF
TRBJ1-1 TRBV5-1 CASSLGGLDTEAFF
TRBJ2-4 TRBV12-3/TRBV12-4 CASSLGGDAYF
TRBJ2-7 TRBV6-5 CASRQTGSFYEQYF
TRBJ2-7 TRBV4-1 CASSQSAGEVSYEQYF
TRBJ2-5 TRBV6-4 CASSVRTDYF
TRBJ2-1 TRBV2 CASTGANKGNEQFF
TRBJ2-7 TRBV19 CASSIDTISSYEQYF
TRBJ2-1 TRBV27 CASTPGLAGGPARNEQFF
TRBJ2-6 TRBV15 CATSAKPGPSGANVLTF
TRBJ2-7 TRBV6-5 CASSYGNGELNEQYF
TRBJ2-3 TRBV2 CASSEIPGTYLTDTQYF
TRBJ1-3 TRBV12-3/TRBV12-4 CASSSGTWLRSGNTIYF
TRBJ2-1 TRBV24-1 CATSDPAGGRYVEQFF